This T cell receptor (beta chain) was recovered during a study of CD8+ T cells in alopecia areata. Only a few counts were recorded for this clone. Each gene name is a mouse one. The read finishes 3 residues shy of the CDR3 end, and the germline J gene is used to complete it. CDR1 is FNHDT, CDR2 SITEND, per germline (reference sequence). With 5 bases clipped from V and 7 bases from J, the junction kept 3 bases outside the gene matches. The CDR3 is 13 amino acids. Using CD4, CD8alpha, NKG2D, NKG2ACE and other markers, pooled cutaneous lymph node cells were sorted. The authors extracted RNA and reverse transcribed it into cDNA as the sequencing template. Clones were sequenced by immunoSEQ multiplex PCR, and TCRdb holds only the in-frame ones, with some missing. Altogether 200,000 to 300,000 clones were found in the sample, and no singletons occur.

The clonotype was recovered from a C3H/HeJ mouse with alopecia areata. The MHC haplotype of this mouse line is H2-k. The gene calls are TRBV19 and TRBJ1-6; TRBD1 matches 7 bases. TRBJ1-6 is designated an ORF whose function remains uncertain. The specimen sequenced was CD4+ T cells sorted from a lymph node. The part of the CDR3 DNA that was read is TGTGCCAGCAGGGGACAGCTAAATTCGCCC. Its translation: CASRGQLNSP. The entire CDR3 protein reads CASRGQLNSPLYF.